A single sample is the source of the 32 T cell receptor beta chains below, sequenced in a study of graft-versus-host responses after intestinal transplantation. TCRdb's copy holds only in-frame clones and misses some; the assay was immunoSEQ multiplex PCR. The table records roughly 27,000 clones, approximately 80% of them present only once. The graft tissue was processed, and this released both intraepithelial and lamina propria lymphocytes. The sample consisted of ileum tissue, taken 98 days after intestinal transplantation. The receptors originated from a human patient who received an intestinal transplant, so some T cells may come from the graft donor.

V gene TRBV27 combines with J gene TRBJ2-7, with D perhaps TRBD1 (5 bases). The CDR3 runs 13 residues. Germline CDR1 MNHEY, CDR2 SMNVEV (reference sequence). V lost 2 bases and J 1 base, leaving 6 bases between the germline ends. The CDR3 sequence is CASSLQGSYEQYF. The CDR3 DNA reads TGTGCCAGCAGTTTACAGGGATCCTACGAGCAGTACTTC.

In DNA, the CDR3 is TGTGCCAGCAGCGTATTAAGCTCGGACACTGAAGCTTTCTTT. Translating it yields CASSVLSSDTEAFF. The rearrangement joins TRBV9 to TRBJ1-1; unclear D gene. V lost 1 base to trimming and J lost 3 bases, with 10 bases between them. Germline V gene sequence: CDR1 SGDLS, CDR2 YYNGEE. The CDR3 spans 14 residues.

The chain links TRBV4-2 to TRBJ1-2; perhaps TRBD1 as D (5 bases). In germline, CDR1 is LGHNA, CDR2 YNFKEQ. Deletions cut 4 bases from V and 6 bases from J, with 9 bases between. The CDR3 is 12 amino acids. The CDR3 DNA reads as TGTGCCAGCAGCCGGGGAGGGGATGGCTACACCTTC. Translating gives CASSRGGDGYTF.

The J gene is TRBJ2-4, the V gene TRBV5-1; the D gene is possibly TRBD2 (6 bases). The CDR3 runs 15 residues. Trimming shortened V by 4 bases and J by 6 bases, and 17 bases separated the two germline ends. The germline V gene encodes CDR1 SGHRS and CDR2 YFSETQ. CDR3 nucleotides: TGCGCCAGCAGCGTTATGGGCGGGAACGGAAACATTCAGTACTTC. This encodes CASSVMGGNGNIQYF.

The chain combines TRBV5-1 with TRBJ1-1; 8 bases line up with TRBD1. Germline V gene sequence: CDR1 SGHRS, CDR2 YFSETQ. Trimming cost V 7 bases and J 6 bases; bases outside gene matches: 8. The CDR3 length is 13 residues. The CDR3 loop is CASGYRGFSEAFF. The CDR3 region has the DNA TGCGCCAGCGGATACAGGGGGTTCTCTGAAGCTTTCTTT.

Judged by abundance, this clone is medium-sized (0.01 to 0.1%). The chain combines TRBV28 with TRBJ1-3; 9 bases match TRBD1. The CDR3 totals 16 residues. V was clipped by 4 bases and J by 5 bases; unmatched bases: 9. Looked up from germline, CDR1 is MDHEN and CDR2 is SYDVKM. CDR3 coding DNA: TGTGCCAGCAGTTCGTCTGGACAGGGGAAGCGAAACACCATATATTTT. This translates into CASSSSGQGKRNTIYF.

The CDR3 loop is CASSTGQGSNTGELFF. The DNA for the CDR3 is TGCGCCAGCAGCACCGGACAGGGGTCAAACACCGGGGAGCTGTTTTTT. J is TRBJ2-2 and V is TRBV5-1; 9 bases are shared with TRBD1. The germline CDR1 and CDR2 sequences are SGHRS and YFSETQ. V trimming: 4 bases; J trimming: 2 bases; junction bases outside the gene matches: 6. This CDR3 spans 16 amino acids.

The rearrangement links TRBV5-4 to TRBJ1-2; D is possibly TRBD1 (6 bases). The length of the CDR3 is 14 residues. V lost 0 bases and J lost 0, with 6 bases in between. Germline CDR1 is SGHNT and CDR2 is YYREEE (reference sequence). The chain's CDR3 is CASSLGGPNYGYTF. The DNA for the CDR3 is TGTGCCAGCAGCTTGGGGGGGCCTAACTATGGCTACACCTTC.

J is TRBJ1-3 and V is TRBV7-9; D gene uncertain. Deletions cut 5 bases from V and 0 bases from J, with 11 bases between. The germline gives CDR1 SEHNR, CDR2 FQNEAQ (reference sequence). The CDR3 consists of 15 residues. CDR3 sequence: CASSPLTVSGNTIYF. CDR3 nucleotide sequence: TGTGCCAGCAGCCCCCTGACGGTCTCTGGAAACACCATATATTTT.

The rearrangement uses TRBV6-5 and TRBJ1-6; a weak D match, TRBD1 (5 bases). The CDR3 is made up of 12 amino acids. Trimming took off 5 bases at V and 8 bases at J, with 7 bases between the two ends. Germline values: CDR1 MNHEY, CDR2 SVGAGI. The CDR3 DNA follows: TGTGCCAGCAGTCTGGGGGATTCACCCCTCCACTTT. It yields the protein CASSLGDSPLHF.

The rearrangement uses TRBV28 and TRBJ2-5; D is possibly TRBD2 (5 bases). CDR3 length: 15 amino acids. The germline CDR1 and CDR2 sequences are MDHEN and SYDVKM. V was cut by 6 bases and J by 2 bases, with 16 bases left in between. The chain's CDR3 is CASSGLPGMQETQYF. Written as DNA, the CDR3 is TGTGCCAGCAGCGGCCTTCCGGGGATGCAAGAGACCCAGTACTTC.

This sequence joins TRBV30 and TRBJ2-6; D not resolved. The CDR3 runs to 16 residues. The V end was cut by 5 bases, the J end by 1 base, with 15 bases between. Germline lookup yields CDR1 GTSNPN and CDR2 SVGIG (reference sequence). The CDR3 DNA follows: TGTGCCTGGGGACGAGTGTCGTTGTCTGGGGCCAACGTCCTGACTTTC. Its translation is CAWGRVSLSGANVLTF.

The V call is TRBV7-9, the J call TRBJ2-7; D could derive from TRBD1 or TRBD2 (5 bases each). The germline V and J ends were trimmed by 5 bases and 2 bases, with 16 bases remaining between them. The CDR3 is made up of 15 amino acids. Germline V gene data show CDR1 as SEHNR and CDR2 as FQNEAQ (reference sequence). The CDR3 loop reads CASSLPGRLAYEQYF. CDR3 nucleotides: TGTGCCAGCAGCCTCCCGGGACGCCTAGCCTACGAGCAGTACTTC.

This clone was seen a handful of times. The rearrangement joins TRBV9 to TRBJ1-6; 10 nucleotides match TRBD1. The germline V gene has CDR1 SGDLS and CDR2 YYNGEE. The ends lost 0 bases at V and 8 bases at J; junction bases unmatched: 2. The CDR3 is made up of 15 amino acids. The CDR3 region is CASSVGTGGYSPLHF. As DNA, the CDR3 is TGTGCCAGCAGCGTAGGGACAGGGGGTTATTCACCCCTCCACTTT. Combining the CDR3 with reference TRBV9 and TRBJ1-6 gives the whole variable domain DSGVTQTPKHLITATGQRVTLRCSPRSGDLSVYWYQQSLDQGLQFLIQYYNGEERAKGNILERFSAQQFPDLHSELNLSSLELGDSALYFCASSVGTGGYSPLHFGNGTRLTVT.

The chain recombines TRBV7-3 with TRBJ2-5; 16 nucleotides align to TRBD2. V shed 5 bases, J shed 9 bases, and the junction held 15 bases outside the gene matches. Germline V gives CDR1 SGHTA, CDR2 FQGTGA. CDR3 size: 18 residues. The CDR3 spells CASSPGTSGGAAIEPQYF. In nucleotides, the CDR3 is TGTGCCAGCAGCCCAGGGACTAGCGGGGGGGCCGCGATTGAGCCCCAGTACTTC.

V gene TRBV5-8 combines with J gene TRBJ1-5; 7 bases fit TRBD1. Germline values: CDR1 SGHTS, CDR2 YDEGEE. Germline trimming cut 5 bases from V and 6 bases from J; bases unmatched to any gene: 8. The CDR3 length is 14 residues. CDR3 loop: CASRYRGGGQPQHF. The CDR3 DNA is TGTGCCAGCAGGTACAGGGGTGGGGGTCAGCCCCAGCATTTT.

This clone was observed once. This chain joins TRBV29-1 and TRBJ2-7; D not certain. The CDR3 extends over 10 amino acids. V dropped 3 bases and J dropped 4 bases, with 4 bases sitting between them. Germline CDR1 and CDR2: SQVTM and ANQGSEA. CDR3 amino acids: CSVDEYEQYF. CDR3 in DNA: TGCAGCGTTGATGAGTACGAGCAGTACTTC.

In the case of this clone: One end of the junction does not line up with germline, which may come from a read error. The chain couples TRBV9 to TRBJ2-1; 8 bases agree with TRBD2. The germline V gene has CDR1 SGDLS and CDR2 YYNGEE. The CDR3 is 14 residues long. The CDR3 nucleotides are TGTGCCAGCGCGGGGGGCCGCTCCGACAATGAGCAGTTCTTC. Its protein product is CASAGGRSDNEQFF.

The CDR3 DNA is TGTGCCAGCAGACGGGCAAACACTGAAGCTTTCTTT. Protein: CASRRANTEAFF. The V call is TRBV6-5, the J call TRBJ1-1; D unresolved. Germline CDR1 is MNHEY and CDR2 is SVGAGI. CDR3 size: 12 residues. V gave up 6 bases and J gave up 2 bases, with 7 bases separating them.

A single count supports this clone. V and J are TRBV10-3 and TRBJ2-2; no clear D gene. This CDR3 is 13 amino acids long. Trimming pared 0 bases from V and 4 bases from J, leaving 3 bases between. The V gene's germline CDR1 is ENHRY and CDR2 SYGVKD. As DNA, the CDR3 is TGTGCCATCAGTGAGTCAAGCACCGGGGAGCTGTTTTTT. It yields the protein CAISESSTGELFF.

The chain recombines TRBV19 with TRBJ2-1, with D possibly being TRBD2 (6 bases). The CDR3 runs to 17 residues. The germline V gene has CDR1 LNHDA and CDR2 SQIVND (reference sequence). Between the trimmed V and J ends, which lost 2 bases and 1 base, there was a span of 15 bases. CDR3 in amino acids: CASSIKRAAASYNEQFF. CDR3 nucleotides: TGTGCCAGTAGTATAAAGCGGGCGGCAGCTTCCTACAATGAGCAGTTCTTC.

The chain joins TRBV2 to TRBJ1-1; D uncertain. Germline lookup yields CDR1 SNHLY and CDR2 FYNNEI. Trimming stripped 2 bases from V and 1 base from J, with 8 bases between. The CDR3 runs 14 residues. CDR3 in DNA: TGTGCCAGCAGTGAACTCGCAGGGAACACTGAAGCTTTCTTT. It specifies CASSELAGNTEAFF.

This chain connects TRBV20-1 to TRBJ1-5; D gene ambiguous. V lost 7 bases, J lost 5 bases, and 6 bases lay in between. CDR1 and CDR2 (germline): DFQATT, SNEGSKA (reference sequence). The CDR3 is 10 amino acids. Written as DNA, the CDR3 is TGCAGTGAGTATCATCAGCCCCAGCATTTT. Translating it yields CSEYHQPQHF.

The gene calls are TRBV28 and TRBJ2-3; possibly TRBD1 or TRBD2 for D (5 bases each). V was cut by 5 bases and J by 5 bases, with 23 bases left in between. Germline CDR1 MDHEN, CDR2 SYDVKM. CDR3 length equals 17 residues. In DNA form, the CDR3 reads TGTGCCAGCAGTCCCCCTGGGGGTGACCCACTGCAAGATACGCAGTATTTT. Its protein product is CASSPPGGDPLQDTQYF.

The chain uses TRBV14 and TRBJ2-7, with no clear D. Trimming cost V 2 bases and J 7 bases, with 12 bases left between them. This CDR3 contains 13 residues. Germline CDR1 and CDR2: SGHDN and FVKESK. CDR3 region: CASSQHPLAEQYF. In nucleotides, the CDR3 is TGTGCCAGCAGCCAACACCCGCTCGCAGAGCAGTACTTC.

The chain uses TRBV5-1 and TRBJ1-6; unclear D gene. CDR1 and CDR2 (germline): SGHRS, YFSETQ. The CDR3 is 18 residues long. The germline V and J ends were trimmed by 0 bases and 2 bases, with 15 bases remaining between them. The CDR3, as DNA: TGCGCCAGCAGCTTGGAGGTCTCCCGAAGGACCTATAATTCACCCCTCCACTTT. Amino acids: CASSLEVSRRTYNSPLHF. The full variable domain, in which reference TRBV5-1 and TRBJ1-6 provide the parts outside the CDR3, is KAGVTQTPRYLIKTRGQQVTLSCSPISGHRSVSWYQQTPGQGLQFLFEYFSETQRNKGNFPGRFSGRQFSNSRSEMNVSTLELGDSALYLCASSLEVSRRTYNSPLHFGNGTRLTVT.

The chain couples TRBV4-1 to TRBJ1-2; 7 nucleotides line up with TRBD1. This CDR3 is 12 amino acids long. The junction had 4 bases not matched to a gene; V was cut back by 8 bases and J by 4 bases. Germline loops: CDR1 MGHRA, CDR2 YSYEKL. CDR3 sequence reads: CASSQGTYGYTF. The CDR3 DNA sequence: TGCGCCAGCTCACAGGGGACCTATGGCTACACCTTC.

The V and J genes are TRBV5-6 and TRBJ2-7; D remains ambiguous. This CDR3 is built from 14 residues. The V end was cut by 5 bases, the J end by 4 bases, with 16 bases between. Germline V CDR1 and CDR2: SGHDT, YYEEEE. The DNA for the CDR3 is TGTGCCAGCAGACCCCGAGGAATCCTATACGAGCAGTACTTC. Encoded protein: CASRPRGILYEQYF.

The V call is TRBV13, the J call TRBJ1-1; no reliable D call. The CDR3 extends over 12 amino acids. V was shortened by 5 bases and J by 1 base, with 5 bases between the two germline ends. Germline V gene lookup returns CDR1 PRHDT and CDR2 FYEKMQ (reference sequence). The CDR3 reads CASSQSNTEAFF. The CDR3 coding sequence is TGTGCCAGCAGCCAATCGAACACTGAAGCTTTCTTT.

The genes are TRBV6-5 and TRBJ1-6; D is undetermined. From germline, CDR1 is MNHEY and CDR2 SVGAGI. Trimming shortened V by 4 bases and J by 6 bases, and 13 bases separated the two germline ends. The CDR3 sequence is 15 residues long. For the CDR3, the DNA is TGTGCCAGCAGTTCACCGCCACCTCTTAATTCACCCCTCCACTTT. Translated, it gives CASSSPPPLNSPLHF.

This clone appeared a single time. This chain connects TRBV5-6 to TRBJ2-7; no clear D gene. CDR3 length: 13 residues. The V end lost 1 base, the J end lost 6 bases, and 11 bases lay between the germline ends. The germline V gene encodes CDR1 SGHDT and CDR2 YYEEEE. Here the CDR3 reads CASSLRSGVEQYF. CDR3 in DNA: TGTGCCAGCAGCTTGCGGTCTGGGGTCGAGCAGTACTTC.

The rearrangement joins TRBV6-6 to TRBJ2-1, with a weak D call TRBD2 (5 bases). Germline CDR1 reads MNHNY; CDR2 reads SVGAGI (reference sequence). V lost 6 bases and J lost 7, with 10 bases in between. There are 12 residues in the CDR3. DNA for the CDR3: TGTGCCAGCAGGATTAGCGCGAATGAGCAGTTCTTC. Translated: CASRISANEQFF.